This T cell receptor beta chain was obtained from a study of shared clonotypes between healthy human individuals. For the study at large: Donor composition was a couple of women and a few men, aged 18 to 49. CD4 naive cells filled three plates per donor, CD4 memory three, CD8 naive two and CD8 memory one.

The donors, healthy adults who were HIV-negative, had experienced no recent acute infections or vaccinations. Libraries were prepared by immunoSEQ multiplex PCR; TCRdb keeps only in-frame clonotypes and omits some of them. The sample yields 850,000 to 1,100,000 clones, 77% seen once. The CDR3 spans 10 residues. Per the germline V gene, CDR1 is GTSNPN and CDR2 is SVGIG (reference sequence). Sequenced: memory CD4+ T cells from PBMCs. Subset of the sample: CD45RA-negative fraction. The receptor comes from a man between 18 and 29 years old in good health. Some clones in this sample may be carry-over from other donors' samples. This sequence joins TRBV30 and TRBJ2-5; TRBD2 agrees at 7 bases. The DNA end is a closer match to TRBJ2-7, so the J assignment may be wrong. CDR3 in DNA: TGTGCCGGGGGGGGATACGAGCAGTACTTC. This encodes CAGGGYEQYF.